The clone carrying this T cell receptor (beta chain) was seen only a few times. Combining iRepertoire HTBI primers with Arm-PCR of CDR3 regions, the authors built TCR beta libraries. One entry per CDR3 protein results from TCRdb running MiXCR on the multiplex PCR reads. The sample has over 350,000 distinct CDR3 sequences; 15% are singletons. Stated time point: newly diagnosed GD, antithyroid drugs for less than 3 months. PBMCs provided the RNA from which the TCR library was made. The CDR3 contains 14 residues. With 1 base removed from V and 5 bases from J, the gap between germline ends came to 11 bases. Germline V lookup: CDR1 MGHDK, CDR2 SYGVNS. This entry is derived from a study of regulatory T cells in long-lasting Graves disease. These data were likewise used in another study, on T cells in Graves' hyperthyroidism and ophthalmopathy. From that second work: The HTBI primer set served for first-round RT-PCR of the TCR CDR3.

This receptor was identified in a middle-aged woman with Graves disease. The chain combines TRBV25-1 with TRBJ1-2; no clear D. The source material was peripheral blood mononuclear cells (PBMCs), sampled at new diagnosis, from a patient treated with antithyroid drugs. CDR3 amino acids: CASSESAATYGYTF. The CDR3, as DNA: TGTGCCAGCAGTGAATCGGCAGCTACATATGGCTACACCTTC.